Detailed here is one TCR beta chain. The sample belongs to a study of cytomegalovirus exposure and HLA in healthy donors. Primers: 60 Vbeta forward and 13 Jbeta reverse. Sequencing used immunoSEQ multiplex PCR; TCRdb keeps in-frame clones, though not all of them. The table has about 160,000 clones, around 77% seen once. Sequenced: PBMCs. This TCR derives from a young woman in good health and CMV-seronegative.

DNA for the CDR3: TGTGCCAGCAGAACCGGGACTAGCACCGGGGAGCTGTTTTTT. Its translation is CASRTGTSTGELFF. The V and J genes are TRBV6-1 and TRBJ2-2; 8 nucleotides agree with TRBD2. Germline V lookup: CDR1 MNHNS, CDR2 SASEGT. V dropped 6 bases and J dropped 4; count of bases not matched to a gene: 4. The CDR3 runs 14 residues.